Each of the 12 T cell receptor beta chains below was sequenced from the same sample in a study of T cells in Graves' hyperthyroidism and ophthalmopathy. Amplification yielded TCR beta CDR3 regions, with RNA transcripts as the source. Carried out on the TCR CDR3, a first-round RT-PCR used the HTBI primer set. MiXCR, run by TCRdb on the multiplex PCR reads, gives a single entry per CDR3 protein. Among under 400,000 distinct CDR3 sequences listed, around a sixth were seen once. Sequenced sample: blood. The receptors were sampled from a man aged 25 to 40 with Graves' hyperthyroidism.

By proportion, this clonotype is medium-sized. The chain is built from TRBV20-1 and TRBJ2-3; 10 nucleotides agree with TRBD2. CDR3 length: 20 residues. V shed 5 bases and J 5 bases; nucleotides not matched to a gene: 25. Germline V CDR1 and CDR2: DFQATT, SNEGSKA (reference sequence). The CDR3 sequence: CSARSTGEASGRLPKDTQYF. The CDR3 bases are TGCAGTGCTCGGTCCACAGGGGAGGCTAGCGGGAGACTTCCGAAAGATACGCAGTATTTT.

This clonotype was seen more than once but under ten times. The chain has TRBV29-1 and TRBJ2-2; D unresolved. Per germline, CDR1 SQVTM and CDR2 ANQGSEA. Trimming took 6 bases from V and 0 from J, leaving 2 bases between them. The CDR3 runs 11 residues. The CDR3 loop is CSVTNTGELFF. The CDR3 DNA follows: TGCAGCGTCACGAACACCGGGGAGCTGTTTTTT.

This chain joins TRBV14 and TRBJ2-1; D possibly corresponds to TRBD1 (5 bases). Trimming pared 2 bases from V and 4 bases from J, leaving 9 bases between. The CDR3 covers 14 residues. Germline-derived CDR1 and CDR2 are SGHDN and FVKESK. CDR3 coding DNA: TGTGCCAGCAGCCAACCGACAGATTACAATGAGCAGTTCTTC. Its protein is CASSQPTDYNEQFF.

The chain uses TRBV9 and TRBJ1-1; the D is unclear. CDR1 is SGDLS and CDR2 is YYNGEE in the germline V gene. V was pared by 3 bases and J by 3 bases, with 9 bases between. The CDR3 contains 13 residues. The CDR3 loop reads CASSEGQDTEAFF. As DNA, the CDR3 is TGTGCCAGCAGCGAAGGTCAGGACACTGAAGCTTTCTTT. Looking up the rest from reference TRBV9 and TRBJ1-1 gives the full variable domain: DSGVTQTPKHLITATGQRVTLRCSPRSGDLSVYWYQQSLDQGLQFLIQYYNGEERAKGNILERFSAQQFPDLHSELNLSSLELGDSALYFCASSEGQDTEAFFGQGTRLTVV.

This chain uses TRBV6-5 with TRBJ2-7, with D hard to call. The V end lost 2 bases, the J end lost 2 bases, and 16 bases lay between the germline ends. CDR1 is MNHEY and CDR2 is SVGAGI in the germline V gene. This CDR3 contains 16 residues. CDR3 in amino acids: CASSYVRLGSPYEQYF. The CDR3 DNA is TGTGCCAGCAGTTACGTAAGGCTGGGGTCCCCCTACGAGCAGTACTTC.

This clonotype came up many times. This sequence joins TRBV5-1 and TRBJ1-2; TRBD1 might be the D (6 bases). From germline, CDR1 is SGHRS and CDR2 YFSETQ. The CDR3 runs 14 residues. The V end was cut by 2 bases, the J end by 3 bases, with 11 bases between. For the CDR3, the DNA is TGCGCCAGCAGCTTCGGGGGGGGCGACTATGGCTACACCTTC. Protein: CASSFGGGDYGYTF. The full variable domain, its missing parts supplied by reference TRBV5-1 and TRBJ1-2, is KAGVTQTPRYLIKTRGQQVTLSCSPISGHRSVSWYQQTPGQGLQFLFEYFSETQRNKGNFPGRFSGRQFSNSRSEMNVSTLELGDSALYLCASSFGGGDYGYTFGSGTRLTVV.

The chain is built from TRBV10-2 and TRBJ2-2, with 7 bases identical to TRBD1. The CDR3 is 13 residues long. CDR1 is WSHSY and CDR2 is SAAADI in the germline V gene. V shed 7 bases and J 4 bases; nucleotides not matched to a gene: 3. The CDR3 sequence is CASIDRATGELFF. The CDR3 DNA reads as TGCGCCAGCATAGACAGGGCCACCGGGGAGCTGTTTTTT.

At least ten counts were recorded for this clonotype. This chain links TRBV2 with TRBJ1-4; D not resolved. V was shortened by 10 bases and J by 6 bases, with 15 bases between the two germline ends. CDR1 is SNHLY, CDR2 FYNNEI, per germline. There are 13 residues in the CDR3. In nucleotides, the CDR3 is TGTGCCATAACTCGGGATGTAGATGAAAAACTGTTTTTT. Translating gives CAITRDVDEKLFF.

The chain recombines TRBV9 with TRBJ2-1, with 9 bases fitting TRBD2. The CDR3 spans 14 residues. CDR1 SGDLS and CDR2 YYNGEE come from the germline V gene. Trimming took 4 bases from V and 9 from J; bases not matched to a gene: 8. The CDR3 bases are TGTGCCAGCAGCACAGGGACTAGCCTCGCTGAGCAGTTCTTC. The encoded protein is CASSTGTSLAEQFF.

This clonotype was recorded a few times. The chain carries TRBV19 and TRBJ1-5; the D gene is possibly TRBD1 (5 bases). The CDR3 totals 16 residues. Deletions cut 3 bases from V and 4 bases from J, with 16 bases between. The germline V gene has CDR1 LNHDA and CDR2 SQIVND (reference sequence). CDR3 coding DNA: TGTGCCAGTAGTATGATGCGGGGCCTCCGGAATCAGCCCCAGCATTTT. Protein product: CASSMMRGLRNQPQHF.

This chain uses TRBV4-2 with TRBJ2-1; D unresolved. CDR3 length: 13 residues. Germline loops: CDR1 LGHNA, CDR2 YNFKEQ. Trimming removed 2 bases from V and 7 bases from J, with 9 bases in between. CDR3 in amino acids: CASSQSLRNEQFF. The CDR3 coding sequence is TGTGCCAGCAGCCAATCACTGAGGAATGAGCAGTTCTTC.

V gene TRBV11-3 combines with J gene TRBJ2-1, with D perhaps matching TRBD2 (5 bases). The V end was cut by 5 bases, the J end by 5 bases, with 13 bases between. Looked up from germline, CDR1 is SGHNT and CDR2 is YENEEA. The CDR3 length is 14 residues. CDR3 DNA sequence: TGTGCCAGCAGCGTGAGCGGTCCTAACAATGAGCAGTTCTTC. Its protein is CASSVSGPNNEQFF.